The 22 T cell receptor beta chains below all came from one sample that was sequenced in a study of shared clonotypes between healthy human individuals. Sequencing used immunoSEQ multiplex PCR; TCRdb keeps in-frame clones, though not all of them. The sample lists about 230,000 clones; 50% to 75% were seen once. Sequencing was done on a sample of memory CD4+ T cells sorted from blood. Sample subset: CD45RA-negative fraction. These receptors were obtained from a man aged 30 to 45 in good health.

This clone has more than one count but fewer than ten. The chain employs TRBV10-1 and TRBJ2-1; D possibly corresponds to TRBD1 (6 bases). CDR1 is WNHNN, CDR2 SYGVQD, per germline (reference sequence). The V and J ends lost 3 bases and 6 bases respectively, with 6 bases between them. This CDR3 is built from 12 residues. The CDR3 bases are TGCGCCAGCAGTGAACAGGGCAATGAGCAGTTCTTC. Translated, it gives CASSEQGNEQFF.

The genes are TRBV2 and TRBJ2-7; 7 bases align to TRBD1. Germline loops: CDR1 SNHLY, CDR2 FYNNEI. The CDR3 sequence is 12 residues long. Trimming removed 5 bases from V and 7 bases from J; junction bases left unmatched: 5. The CDR3 DNA sequence: TGTGCCAGCAGTACAGACAGGGCAGAGCAGTACTTC. Protein sequence: CASSTDRAEQYF.

The genes are TRBV11-2 and TRBJ2-4; no firm D call. In germline, CDR1 is SGHAT, CDR2 FQNNGV. V was pared by 4 bases and J by 10 bases, with 17 bases between. The CDR3 sequence is 14 residues long. The CDR3 bases are TGTGCCAGCAGCTCCTTAGTCCTGCACACAATTCAGTACTTC. The encoded protein is CASSSLVLHTIQYF.

This clone was seen a handful of times. The chain uses TRBV28 and TRBJ1-2, with 10 bases aligning to TRBD1. The CDR3 is 17 residues long. Trimming removed 2 bases from V and 5 bases from J; junction bases left unmatched: 11. Germline CDR1 MDHEN, CDR2 SYDVKM. The CDR3 spells CASSLPPSGTGEYGYTF. The CDR3, as DNA: TGTGCCAGCAGTTTACCCCCGTCCGGGACAGGGGAATATGGCTACACCTTC.

CDR3 bases: TGTGCCAGCAGCTCCCGCAGGGGAACTGAAGCTTTCTTT. Protein: CASSSRRGTEAFF. The chain carries TRBV7-2 and TRBJ1-1; D might be TRBD1 (6 bases). Trimming removed 4 bases from V and 5 bases from J, with 11 bases in between. This CDR3 region has 13 residues. CDR1 is SGHTA, CDR2 FQGNSA, per germline. The variable domain in full, completed from reference TRBV7-2 and TRBJ1-1, reads GAGVSQSPSNKVTEKGKDVELRCDPISGHTALYWYRQSLGQGLEFLIYFQGNSAPDKSGLPSDRFSAERTGGSVSTLTIQRTQQEDSAVYLCASSSRRGTEAFFGQGTRLTVV.

This clone has a single count. This may come from a read error, since a much larger clone is one base off. The J gene is TRBJ2-3, the V gene TRBV5-1, with D hard to call. The CDR3 spans 11 residues. The V gene's germline CDR1 is SGHRS and CDR2 YFSETQ. The germline V and J ends were trimmed by 4 bases and 2 bases, with 2 bases remaining between them. The CDR3 loop reads CASSTTDTQYF. The CDR3 coding sequence is TGCGCCAGCAGCACCACAGATACGCAGTATTTT.

This chain uses TRBV11-2 with TRBJ1-2; no reliable D call. CDR3 length equals 14 residues. V was clipped by 4 bases and J by 8 bases, with 17 bases between them. CDR1 is SGHAT and CDR2 is FQNNGV in the germline V gene. The CDR3 sequence: CASSWPSRVGGYTF. CDR3 DNA sequence: TGTGCCAGCAGCTGGCCTAGTCGTGTTGGGGGCTACACCTTC.

The chain is built from TRBV11-1 and TRBJ1-3; D remains unclear. The CDR3 length is 14 residues. CDR1 is SGHAT and CDR2 is FQDESV in the germline V gene (reference sequence). Deletions cut 2 bases from V and 0 bases from J, with 5 bases between. The CDR3 DNA reads as TGTGCCAGCAGCTTACAGTCCTCTGGAAACACCATATATTTT. Amino acids: CASSLQSSGNTIYF.

This clone showed up many times. The genes are TRBV28 and TRBJ1-4; 7 bases are shared with TRBD1. J was trimmed by 5 bases and V by 7 bases; bases with no gene match: 7. The CDR3 spans 14 residues. Germline V lookup: CDR1 MDHEN, CDR2 SYDVKM. The CDR3 spells CASTLGTVNEKLFF. In DNA, the CDR3 is TGTGCCAGCACCCTAGGGACAGTGAATGAAAAACTGTTTTTT.

V gene TRBV2 combines with J gene TRBJ1-1; D is possibly TRBD1 (6 bases). The V gene lost 7 bases and the J gene lost 0 bases, with 18 bases spanning the gap. The germline CDR1 and CDR2 sequences are SNHLY and FYNNEI. This CDR3 contains 16 residues. CDR3 protein: CASTSTGGLLNTEAFF. The CDR3 DNA reads TGTGCCAGCACTTCGACAGGAGGGCTTTTGAACACTGAAGCTTTCTTT.

There are a few counts of this clone. V gene TRBV7-9 combines with J gene TRBJ1-2; D gene unclear. Trimming removed 2 bases from V and 0 bases from J, with 10 bases in between. This CDR3 contains 15 residues. Germline-derived CDR1 and CDR2 are SEHNR and FQNEAQ (reference sequence). CDR3 in DNA: TGTGCCAGCAGCTTAATGGGCCAAGCTAACTATGGCTACACCTTC. It codes for CASSLMGQANYGYTF.

The chain carries TRBV7-8 and TRBJ2-5; TRBD2 agrees at 10 bases. CDR3 length equals 16 residues. In germline, CDR1 is SGHVS, CDR2 FQNEAQ. Trimming removed 5 bases from V and 5 bases from J; junction bases left unmatched: 11. The CDR3 loop reads CASSLRTSGARETQYF. The CDR3 coding sequence is TGTGCCAGCAGCCTGAGGACTAGCGGTGCTCGCGAGACCCAGTACTTC. Combining the CDR3 with reference TRBV7-8 and TRBJ2-5 gives the whole variable domain GAGVSQSPRYKVAKRGQDVALRCDPISGHVSLFWYQQALGQGPEFLTYFQNEAQLDKSGLPSDRFFAERPEGSVSTLKIQRTQQEDSAVYLCASSLRTSGARETQYFGPGTRLLVL.

V is TRBV5-1 and J is TRBJ2-7; 8 nucleotides agree with TRBD1. V was pared by 3 bases and J by 0 bases, with 5 bases of the junction left unmatched. The CDR3 spans 15 residues. CDR1 is SGHRS and CDR2 is YFSETQ in the germline V gene. CDR3 DNA: TGCGCCAGCAGCTCAACAGGGGGACGCTCCTACGAGCAGTACTTC. Its translation is CASSSTGGRSYEQYF. The full variable domain, completed using reference TRBV5-1 and TRBJ2-7, is KAGVTQTPRYLIKTRGQQVTLSCSPISGHRSVSWYQQTPGQGLQFLFEYFSETQRNKGNFPGRFSGRQFSNSRSEMNVSTLELGDSALYLCASSSTGGRSYEQYFGPGTRLTVT.

The V call is TRBV5-4, the J call TRBJ1-5; D gene ambiguous. Trimming removed 3 bases at V and 4 bases at J, with 8 bases between. This CDR3 has 13 residues. Germline CDR1 SGHNT, CDR2 YYREEE (reference sequence). This CDR3 reads CASSSYINQPQHF. CDR3 nucleotides: TGTGCCAGCAGCTCGTACATTAATCAGCCCCAGCATTTT.

This clone was picked up a small number of times. The V and J genes are TRBV20-1 and TRBJ2-5; D is unclear. V lost 6 bases and J 10 bases, leaving 12 bases between the germline ends. Per germline, CDR1 DFQATT and CDR2 SNEGSKA (reference sequence). The CDR3 extends over 10 amino acids. The CDR3, as DNA: TGCAGTGCCGACCCCCATATCCAGTACTTC. Translated: CSADPHIQYF.

This clone showed up many times. This same CDR3 is encoded by further DNA sequences in the sample. The genes are TRBV18 and TRBJ1-5; the D is unclear. This CDR3 is built from 15 residues. V was clipped by 2 bases and J by 4 bases, with 12 bases between them. Germline CDR1 reads KGHSH; CDR2 reads LQKENI. CDR3 residues: CASSPSQVSNQPQHF. CDR3 DNA: TGTGCCAGCTCACCAAGTCAGGTATCGAATCAGCCCCAGCATTTT.

The J gene is TRBJ2-1, the V gene TRBV18, with D possibly TRBD1 on 6 matching bases. Trimming stripped 4 bases from V and 2 bases from J, with 18 bases between. CDR3 size: 17 residues. CDR1 is KGHSH, CDR2 LQKENI, per germline. The CDR3 sequence is CASSLRPGTNTYNEQFF. The CDR3, as DNA: TGTGCCAGCTCACTCAGACCCGGGACAAATACCTACAATGAGCAGTTCTTC.

This chain joins TRBV5-4 and TRBJ1-2; 7 positions match TRBD1. After removal of 4 bases from V and 2 bases from J, the junction contained 2 bases not matched to a gene. Germline V CDR1 and CDR2: SGHNT, YYREEE (reference sequence). This CDR3 comprises 13 residues. The CDR3 coding sequence is TGTGCCAGCAGCCCCAGGGGGAACTATGGCTACACCTTC. Translation: CASSPRGNYGYTF.

This clone has just one count. V gene TRBV7-3 combines with J gene TRBJ2-3; TRBD2 might be the D (6 bases). The CDR3 runs to 15 residues. Per the germline V gene, CDR1 is SGHTA and CDR2 is FQGTGA. V lost 2 bases and J lost 1, with 10 bases in between. CDR3 in DNA: TGTGCCAGCAGCTTAGGGAGGACTCGCACAGATACGCAGTATTTT. Translated, it gives CASSLGRTRTDTQYF.

This clone showed up many times. The chain recombines TRBV5-1 with TRBJ2-7; 8 nucleotides line up with TRBD1. Germline CDR1 is SGHRS and CDR2 is YFSETQ. Losses at the gene ends were 7 bases for V and 3 bases for J; bases not matched to a gene: 9. This CDR3 spans 14 amino acids. CDR3 nucleotide sequence: TGCGCCAGCCACGCCCCGGACAGGGTCTACGAGCAGTACTTC. It translates to CASHAPDRVYEQYF.

The chain employs TRBV20-1 and TRBJ2-7; D gene uncertain. CDR3 size: 11 residues. Trimming took 3 bases from V and 9 from J, leaving 12 bases between them. The germline V gene encodes CDR1 DFQATT and CDR2 SNEGSKA (reference sequence). CDR3 residues: CSASMMSGQYF. In DNA, the CDR3 is TGCAGTGCTAGTATGATGAGTGGGCAGTACTTC.

In its sample, this clone was seen a few times. The J gene is TRBJ2-1, the V gene TRBV11-1; 8 nucleotides align to TRBD1. CDR1 and CDR2 (germline): SGHAT, FQDESV (reference sequence). CDR3 length equals 15 residues. J lost 5 bases, V lost 5 bases, and 8 bases had no gene match. The DNA of the CDR3 is TGTGCCAGCAGCCCGCCCGGGACAGGAGACAATGAGCAGTTCTTC. Translating it yields CASSPPGTGDNEQFF. The whole variable domain, remainder taken from reference TRBV11-1 and TRBJ2-1, is EAEVAQSPRYKITEKSQAVAFWCDPISGHATLYWYRQILGQGPELLVQFQDESVVDDSQLPKDRFSAERLKGVDSTLKIQPAELGDSAMYLCASSPPGTGDNEQFFGPGTRLTVL.